This entry features one T cell receptor (beta chain) sequence. The target antigen is unknown. The use of a sample-barcoded 5' primer and a J-beta primer mix characterized a second PCR of about 6 to 12 cycles. A template-switch adaptor that had 12 random nucleotides put a tag on each cDNA molecule. TCRdb itself ran the 5' RACE reads through MiXCR, one entry per CDR3 protein. The sample gives some 780,000 distinct CDR3 sequences, more than 50% of which show up once; roughly 25% is in the top ten. This CDR3 spans 14 amino acids. The sample originates from a study of blood T cells in healthy people across ages. Overall study findings and caveats: More naive CD4+ cells and higher diversity were found in long-lived than in aged donors. Across the age range, TCR beta diversity per million T cells fell in a roughly linear way.

Peripheral blood was drawn, about 9.1 milliliters per donor. This TCR derives from a man aged 40-49 years in good health. The specimen was blood. The chain joins TRBV21-1 to TRBJ2-5; the DNA was not compared with TRBD1, the D call given in the table. TRBV21-1 is shown as a pseudogene. The DNA for the CDR3 is TGTGCCAGCATGGGGCAAGGGGCGGAAGAGACCCAGTACTTC. Encoded protein: CASMGQGAEETQYF.